This T cell receptor (beta chain) came from a study of CD8 T cells in ankylosing spondylitis. Study conclusions and caveats: Seemingly distinctive of ankylosing spondylitis blood was a TCR beta motif formed by eight highly homologous variants.

This clonotype was observed at least ten times. The antigen remains undetermined. Via MiXCR, TCRdb re-called the 5' RACE reads, giving one row per CDR3 protein. The sample includes about 220,000 distinct CDR3 sequences, under 12% of them seen just once. V shed 0 bases and J shed 1 base, with 7 bases lying between them. The V gene's germline CDR1 is SGDLS and CDR2 YYNGEE. CDR3 length equals 14 residues. The chain has TRBV9 and TRBJ2-5; no reliable D call. The TCR comes from a male donor with ankylosing spondylitis or in good health (not recorded which). The sequenced sample was blood, either unsorted or a sorted T cell fraction (not recorded which). The CDR3, as DNA: TGTGCCAGCAGCGTAGGTCGGATCCAAGAGACCCAGTACTTC. This sequence encodes CASSVGRIQETQYF.